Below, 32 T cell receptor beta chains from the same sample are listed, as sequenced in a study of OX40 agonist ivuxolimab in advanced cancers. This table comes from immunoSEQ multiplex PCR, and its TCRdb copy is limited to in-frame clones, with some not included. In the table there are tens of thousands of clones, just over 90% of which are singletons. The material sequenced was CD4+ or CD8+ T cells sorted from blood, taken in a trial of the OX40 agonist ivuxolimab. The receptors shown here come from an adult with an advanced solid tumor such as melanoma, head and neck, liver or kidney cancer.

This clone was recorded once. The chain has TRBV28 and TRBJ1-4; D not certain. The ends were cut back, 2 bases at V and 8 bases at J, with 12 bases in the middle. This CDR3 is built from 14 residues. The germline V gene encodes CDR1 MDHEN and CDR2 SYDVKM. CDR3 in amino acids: CASSLPGLAEKLFF. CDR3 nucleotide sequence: TGTGCCAGCAGTTTACCAGGACTTGCCGAAAAACTGTTTTTT.

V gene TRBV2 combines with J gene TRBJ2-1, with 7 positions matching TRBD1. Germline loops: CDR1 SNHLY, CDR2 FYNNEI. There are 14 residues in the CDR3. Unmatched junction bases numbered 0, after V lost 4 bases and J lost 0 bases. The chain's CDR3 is CASSGDSSYNEQFF. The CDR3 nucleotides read TGTGCCAGCAGTGGGGACAGCTCCTACAATGAGCAGTTCTTC.

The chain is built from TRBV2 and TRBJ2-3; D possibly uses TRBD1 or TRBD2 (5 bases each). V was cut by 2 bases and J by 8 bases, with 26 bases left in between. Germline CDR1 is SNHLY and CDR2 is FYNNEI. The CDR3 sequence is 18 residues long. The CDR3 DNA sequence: TGTGCCAGCAGTGAAAGGGGAATTCCGGGATCAAGGGGTTCTACGCAGTATTTT. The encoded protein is CASSERGIPGSRGSTQYF.

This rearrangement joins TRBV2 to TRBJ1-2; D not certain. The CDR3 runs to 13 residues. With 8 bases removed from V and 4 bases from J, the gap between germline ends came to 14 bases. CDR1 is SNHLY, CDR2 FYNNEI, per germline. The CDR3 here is CASSPSFSYGYTF. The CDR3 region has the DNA TGTGCCAGCTCCCCCAGCTTTTCCTATGGCTACACCTTC. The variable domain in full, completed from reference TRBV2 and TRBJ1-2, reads EPEVTQTPSHQVTQMGQEVILRCVPISNHLYFYWYRQILGQKVEFLVSFYNNEISEKSEIFDDQFSVERPDGSNFTLKIRSTKLEDSAMYFCASSPSFSYGYTFGSGTRLTVV.

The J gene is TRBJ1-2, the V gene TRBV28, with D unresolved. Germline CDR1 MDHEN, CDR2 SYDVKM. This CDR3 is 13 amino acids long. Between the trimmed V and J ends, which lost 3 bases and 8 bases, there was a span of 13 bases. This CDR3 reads CASSFPKYSGYTF. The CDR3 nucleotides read TGTGCCAGCAGTTTTCCCAAATATTCAGGCTACACCTTC.

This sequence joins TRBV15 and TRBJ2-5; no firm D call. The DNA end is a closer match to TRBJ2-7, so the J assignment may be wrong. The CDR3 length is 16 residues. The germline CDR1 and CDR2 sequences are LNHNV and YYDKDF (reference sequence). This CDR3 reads CATSRERSSRPYEQYF. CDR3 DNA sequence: TGTGCCACCAGCAGAGAAAGGAGCAGTAGGCCCTACGAGCAGTACTTC.

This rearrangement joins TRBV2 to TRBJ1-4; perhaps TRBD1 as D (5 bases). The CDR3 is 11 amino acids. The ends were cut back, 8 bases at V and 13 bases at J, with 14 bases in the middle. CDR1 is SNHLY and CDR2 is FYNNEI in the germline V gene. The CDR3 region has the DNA TGTGCCAGCGGGGACCGGGAGGGACTGTTTTTT. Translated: CASGDREGLFF.

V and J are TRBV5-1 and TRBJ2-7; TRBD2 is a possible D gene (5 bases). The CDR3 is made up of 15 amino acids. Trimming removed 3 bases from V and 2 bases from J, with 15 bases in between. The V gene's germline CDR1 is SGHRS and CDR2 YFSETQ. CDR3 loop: CASSSRASGAYEQYF. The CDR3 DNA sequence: TGCGCCAGCAGCTCCCGGGCCTCCGGGGCCTACGAGCAGTACTTC.

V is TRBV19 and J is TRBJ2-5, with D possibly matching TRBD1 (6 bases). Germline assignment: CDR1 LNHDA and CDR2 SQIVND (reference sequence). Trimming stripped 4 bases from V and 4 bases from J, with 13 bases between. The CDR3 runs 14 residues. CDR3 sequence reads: CASSSLRGGETQYF. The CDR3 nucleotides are TGTGCCAGTAGTAGTTTGAGAGGGGGAGAGACCCAGTACTTC.

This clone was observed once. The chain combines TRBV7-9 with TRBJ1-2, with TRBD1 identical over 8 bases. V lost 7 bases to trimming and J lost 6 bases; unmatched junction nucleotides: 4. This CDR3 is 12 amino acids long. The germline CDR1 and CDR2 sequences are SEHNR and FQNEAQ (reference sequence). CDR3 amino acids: CASTATGDGYTF. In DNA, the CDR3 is TGTGCCAGCACCGCGACAGGGGATGGCTACACCTTC.

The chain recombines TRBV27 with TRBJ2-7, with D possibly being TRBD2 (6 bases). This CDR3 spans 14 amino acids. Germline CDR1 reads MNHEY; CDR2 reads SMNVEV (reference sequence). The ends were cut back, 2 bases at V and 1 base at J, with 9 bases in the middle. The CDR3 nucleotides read TGTGCCAGCAGTTTAGGAGGGACTTCCTACGAGCAGTACTTC. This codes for CASSLGGTSYEQYF.

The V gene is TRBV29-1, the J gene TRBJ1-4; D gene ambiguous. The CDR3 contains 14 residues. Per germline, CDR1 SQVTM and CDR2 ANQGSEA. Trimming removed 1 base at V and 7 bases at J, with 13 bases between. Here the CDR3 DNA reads TGCAGCGTTGAAGCCCGGGTCGGCAGTGAAAAACTGTTTTTT. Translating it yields CSVEARVGSEKLFF.

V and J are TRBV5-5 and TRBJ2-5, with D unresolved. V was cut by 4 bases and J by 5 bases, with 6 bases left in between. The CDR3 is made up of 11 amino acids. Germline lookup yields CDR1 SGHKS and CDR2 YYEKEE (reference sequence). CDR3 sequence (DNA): TGTGCCAGCAGCCCCGGGGAGACCCAGTACTTC. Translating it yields CASSPGETQYF. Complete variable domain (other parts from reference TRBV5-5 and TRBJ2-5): DAGVTQSPTHLIKTRGQQVTLRCSPISGHKSVSWYQQVLGQGPQFIFQYYEKEERGRGNFPDRFSARQFPNYSSELNVNALLLGDSALYLCASSPGETQYFGPGTRLLVL.

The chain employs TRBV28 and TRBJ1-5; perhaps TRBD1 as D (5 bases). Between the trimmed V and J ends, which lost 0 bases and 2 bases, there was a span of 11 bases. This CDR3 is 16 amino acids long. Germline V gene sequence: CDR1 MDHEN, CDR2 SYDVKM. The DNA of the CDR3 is TGTGCCAGCAGTTTATGGGCTAGGGGCGGCAATCAGCCCCAGCATTTT. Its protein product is CASSLWARGGNQPQHF.

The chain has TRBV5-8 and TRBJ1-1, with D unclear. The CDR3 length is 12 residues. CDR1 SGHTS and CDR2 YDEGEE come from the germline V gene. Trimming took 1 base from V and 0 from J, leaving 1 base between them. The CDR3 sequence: CASSLLNTEAFF. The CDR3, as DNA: TGTGCCAGCAGCTTGTTGAACACTGAAGCTTTCTTT. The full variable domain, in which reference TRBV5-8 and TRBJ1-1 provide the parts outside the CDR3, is EAGVTQSPTHLIKTRGQQATLRCSPISGHTSVYWYQQALGLGLQFLLWYDEGEERNRGNFPPRFSGRQFPNYSSELNVNALELEDSALYLCASSLLNTEAFFGQGTRLTVV.

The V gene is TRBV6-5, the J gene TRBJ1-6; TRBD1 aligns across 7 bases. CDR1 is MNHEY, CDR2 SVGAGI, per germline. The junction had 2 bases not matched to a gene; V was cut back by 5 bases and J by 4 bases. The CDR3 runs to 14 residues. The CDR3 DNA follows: TGTGCCAGCAGTAACAGGGGATATAATTCACCCCTCCACTTT. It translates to CASSNRGYNSPLHF.

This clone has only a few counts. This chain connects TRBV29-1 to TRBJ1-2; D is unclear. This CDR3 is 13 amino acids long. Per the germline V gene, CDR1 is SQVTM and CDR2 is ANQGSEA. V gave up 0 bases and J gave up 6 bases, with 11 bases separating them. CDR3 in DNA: TGCAGCGTTGAAGATGAAATAGGCGATGGCTACACCTTC. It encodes CSVEDEIGDGYTF. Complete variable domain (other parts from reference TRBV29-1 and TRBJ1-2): SAVISQKPSRDICQRGTSLTIQCQVDSQVTMMFWYRQQPGQSLTLIATANQGSEATYESGFVIDKFPISRPNLTFSTLTVSNMSPEDSSIYLCSVEDEIGDGYTFGSGTRLTVV.

CDR3 nucleotides: TGTGCCAGCAGTGAAGCCGGTAGAGGGAGCCACGAGCAGTACTTC. It specifies CASSEAGRGSHEQYF. This sequence joins TRBV2 and TRBJ2-7; tentative D call: TRBD2 (5 bases). Looked up from germline, CDR1 is SNHLY and CDR2 is FYNNEI. V lost 0 bases and J 5 bases, leaving 14 bases between the germline ends. This CDR3 is built from 15 residues.

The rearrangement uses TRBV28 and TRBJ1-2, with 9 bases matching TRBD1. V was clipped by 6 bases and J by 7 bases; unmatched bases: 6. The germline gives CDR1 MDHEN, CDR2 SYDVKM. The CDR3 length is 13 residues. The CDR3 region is CASSLGQGFGYTF. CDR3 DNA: TGTGCCAGCAGCTTAGGACAGGGGTTTGGCTACACCTTC.

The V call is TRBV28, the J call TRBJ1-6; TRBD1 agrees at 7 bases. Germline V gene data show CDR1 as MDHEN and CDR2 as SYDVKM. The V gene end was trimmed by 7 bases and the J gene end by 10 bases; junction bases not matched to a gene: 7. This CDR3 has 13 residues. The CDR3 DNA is TGTGCCAGCAAACAGGGGACGGACTCACCCCTCCACTTT. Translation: CASKQGTDSPLHF.

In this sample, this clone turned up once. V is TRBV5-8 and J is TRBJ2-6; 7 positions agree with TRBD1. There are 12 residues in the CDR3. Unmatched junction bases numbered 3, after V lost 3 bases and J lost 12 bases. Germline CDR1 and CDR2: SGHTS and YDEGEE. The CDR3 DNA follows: TGTGCCAGCAGCTCGGGACAGACCGTCCTGACTTTC. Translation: CASSSGQTVLTF.

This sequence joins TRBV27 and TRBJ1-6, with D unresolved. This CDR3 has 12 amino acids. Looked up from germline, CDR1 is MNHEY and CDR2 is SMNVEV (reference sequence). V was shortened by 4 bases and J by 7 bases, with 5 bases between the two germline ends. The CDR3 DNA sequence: TGTGCCAGCAGTTCCCGGAATTCACCCCTCCACTTT. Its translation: CASSSRNSPLHF.

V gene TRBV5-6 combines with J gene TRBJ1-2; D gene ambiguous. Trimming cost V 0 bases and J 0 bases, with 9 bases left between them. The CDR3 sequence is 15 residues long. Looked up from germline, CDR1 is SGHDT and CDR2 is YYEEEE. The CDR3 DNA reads TGTGCCAGCAGCTTGGAAACCAGAACTAACTATGGCTACACCTTC. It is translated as CASSLETRTNYGYTF.

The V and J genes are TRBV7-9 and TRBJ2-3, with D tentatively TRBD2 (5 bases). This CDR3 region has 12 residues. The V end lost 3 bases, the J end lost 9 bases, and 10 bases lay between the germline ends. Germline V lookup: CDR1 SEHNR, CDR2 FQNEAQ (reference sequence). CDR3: CASSLGERTQYF. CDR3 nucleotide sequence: TGTGCCAGCAGCTTGGGCGAGCGGACGCAGTATTTT. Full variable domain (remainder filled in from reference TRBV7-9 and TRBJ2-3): DTGVSQNPRHKITKRGQNVTFRCDPISEHNRLYWYRQTLGQGPEFLTYFQNEAQLEKSRLLSDRFSAERPKGSFSTLEIQRTEQGDSAMYLCASSLGERTQYFGPGTRLTVL.

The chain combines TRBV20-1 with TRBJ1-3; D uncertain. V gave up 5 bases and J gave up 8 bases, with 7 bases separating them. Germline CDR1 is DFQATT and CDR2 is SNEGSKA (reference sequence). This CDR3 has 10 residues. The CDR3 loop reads CSARRDTIYF. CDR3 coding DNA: TGCAGTGCTCGACGGGACACCATATATTTT.

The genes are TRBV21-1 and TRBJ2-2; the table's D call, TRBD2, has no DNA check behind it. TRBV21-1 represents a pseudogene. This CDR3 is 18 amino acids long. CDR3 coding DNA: TGTGCCAGCAGCATCTCCGGGACTAGCGGGCCTTCCGCCGGGGAGCTGTTTTTT. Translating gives CASSISGTSGPSAGELFF.

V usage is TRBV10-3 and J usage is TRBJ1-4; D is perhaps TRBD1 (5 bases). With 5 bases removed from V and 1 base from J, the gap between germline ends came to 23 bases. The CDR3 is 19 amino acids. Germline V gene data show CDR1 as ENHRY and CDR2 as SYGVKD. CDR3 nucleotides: TGTGCCATCAGTCGTACAGGAAAAGTCGGGAGTGGAACTAATGAAAAACTGTTTTTT. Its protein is CAISRTGKVGSGTNEKLFF.

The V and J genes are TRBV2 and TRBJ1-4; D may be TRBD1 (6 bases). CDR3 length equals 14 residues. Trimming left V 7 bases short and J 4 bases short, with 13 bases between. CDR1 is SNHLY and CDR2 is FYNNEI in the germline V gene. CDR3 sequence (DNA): TGTGCCAGCATTCGACAGGTTAATAATGAAAAACTGTTTTTT. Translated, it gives CASIRQVNNEKLFF.

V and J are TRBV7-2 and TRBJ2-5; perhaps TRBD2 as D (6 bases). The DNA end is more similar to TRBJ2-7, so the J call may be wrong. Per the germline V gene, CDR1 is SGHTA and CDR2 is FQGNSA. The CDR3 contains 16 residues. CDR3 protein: CASSPDLWTKRDEQYF. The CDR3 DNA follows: TGTGCCAGCAGCCCAGACCTCTGGACTAAGCGGGACGAGCAGTACTTC.

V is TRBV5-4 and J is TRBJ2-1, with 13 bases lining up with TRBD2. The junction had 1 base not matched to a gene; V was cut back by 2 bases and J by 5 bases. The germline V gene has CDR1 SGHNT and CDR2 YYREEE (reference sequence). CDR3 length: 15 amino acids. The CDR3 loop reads CASSFGTSGDNEQFF. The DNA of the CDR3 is TGTGCCAGCAGCTTCGGGACTAGCGGGGACAATGAGCAGTTCTTC. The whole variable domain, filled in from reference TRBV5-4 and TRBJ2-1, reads ETGVTQSPTHLIKTRGQQVTLRCSSQSGHNTVSWYQQALGQGPQFIFQYYREEENGRGNFPPRFSGLQFPNYSSELNVNALELDDSALYLCASSFGTSGDNEQFFGPGTRLTVL.

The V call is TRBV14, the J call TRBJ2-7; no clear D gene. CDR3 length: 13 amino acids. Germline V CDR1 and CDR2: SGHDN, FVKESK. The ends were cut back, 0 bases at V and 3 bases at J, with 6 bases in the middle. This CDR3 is CASSQDLNYEQYF. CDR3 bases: TGTGCCAGCAGCCAAGACTTAAACTACGAGCAGTACTTC.

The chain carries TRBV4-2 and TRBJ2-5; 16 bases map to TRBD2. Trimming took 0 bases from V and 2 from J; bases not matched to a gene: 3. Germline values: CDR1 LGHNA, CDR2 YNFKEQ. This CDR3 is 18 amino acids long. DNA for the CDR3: TGTGCCAGCAGCCAAGAGAGGGGACTAGCGGGGGGGCAAGAGACCCAGTACTTC. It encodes CASSQERGLAGGQETQYF.